Each of the 28 T cell receptor beta chains below was sequenced from the same sample in a study of T cells in Graves' hyperthyroidism and ophthalmopathy. RNA transcripts gave rise to amplified TCR beta CDR3 regions. TCR CDR3 regions were first amplified by RT-PCR with HTBI primers. TCRdb ran MiXCR on the multiplex PCR reads and lists one entry per CDR3 protein. The sample lists about 580,000 distinct CDR3 sequences; under 60% were seen once. The sequenced sample consisted of peripheral blood or thyroid tissue (not recorded which). The receptors here all came from a young woman with Graves' hyperthyroidism.

The rearrangement uses TRBV4-3 and TRBJ2-5; possibly TRBD2 for D (5 bases). Germline values: CDR1 LGHNA, CDR2 YSLEER. This CDR3 is 13 amino acids long. Trimming shortened V by 4 bases and J by 2 bases, and 8 bases separated the two germline ends. CDR3 sequence reads: CASSRGIQETQYF. CDR3 coding DNA: TGCGCCAGCAGCCGAGGGATACAAGAGACCCAGTACTTC.

This clonotype was recorded many times. The chain is built from TRBV7-2 and TRBJ1-1; 10 bases are a match to TRBD1. The CDR3 has 17 residues. Germline V gives CDR1 SGHTA, CDR2 FQGNSA. V shed 1 base, J shed 2 bases, and the junction held 7 bases outside the gene matches. The CDR3: CASSLGQGARGNTEAFF. In DNA form, the CDR3 reads TGTGCCAGCAGCTTAGGACAGGGGGCGCGGGGTAACACTGAAGCTTTCTTT.

At least ten counts were recorded for this clonotype. The rearrangement uses TRBV24-1 and TRBJ1-1; 12 bases align to TRBD1. CDR3 length: 15 amino acids. Trimming took 3 bases from V and 7 from J; bases not matched to a gene: 5. Germline V gene sequence: CDR1 KGHDR, CDR2 SFDVKD. The CDR3 is CATSDRDRGLDEAFF. The CDR3 bases are TGTGCCACCAGTGATAGGGACAGGGGGCTGGATGAAGCTTTCTTT.

Details on this clonotype: One junction end does not reproduce the germline sequence, and a read error may be involved. The chain uses TRBV6-5 and TRBJ1-5; D uncertain. The CDR3 has 9 amino acids. The V gene's germline CDR1 is MNHEY and CDR2 SVGAGI. DNA for the CDR3: TGTGCCAGCAGTTACGACACGTATTTT. Its translation is CASSYDTYF.

This clonotype was found many times. The chain recombines TRBV20-1 with TRBJ2-2; the D is unclear. Germline V gives CDR1 DFQATT, CDR2 SNEGSKA (reference sequence). The V end was cut by 1 base, the J end by 5 bases, with 14 bases between. The CDR3 is 15 amino acids. The CDR3 sequence: CSARARRPGTGELFF. The DNA for the CDR3 is TGCAGTGCTAGAGCCAGGCGCCCTGGGACCGGGGAGCTGTTTTTT.

This clonotype was found many times. This chain links TRBV5-1 with TRBJ2-5, with D uncertain. The CDR3 contains 14 residues. Germline V gene sequence: CDR1 SGHRS, CDR2 YFSETQ. V dropped 1 base and J dropped 1 base, with 8 bases sitting between them. CDR3 in DNA: TGCGCCAGCAGCTTGAAACGCACCCAAGAGACCCAGTACTTC. It translates to CASSLKRTQETQYF.

Regarding this clonotype: The CDR3 ends on some other residue instead of the conserved phenylalanine or tryptophan, so this is likely a read error. The limits of the CDR3 on the DNA are not certain, so only TCRdb's listed CDR3 is given. The chain combines TRBV11-2 with TRBJ2-6. The CDR3 contains 9 residues when both ends are counted. CDR1 is SGHAT and CDR2 is FQNNGV in the germline V gene. This CDR3 reads CASSLVKTS.

With regard to this clonotype: Mismatch with germline at one junction end may stem from a read error. V usage is TRBV7-8 and J usage is TRBJ2-1; TRBD2 matches at 7 bases. The CDR3 loop spans 18 amino acids. From germline, CDR1 is SGHVS and CDR2 FQNEAQ. For the CDR3, the DNA is TGTGCCACAGGGCAGGGAATTTGGCGGGAGCGCTCCCACAATGAGCAGTTCTTC. Its protein is CATGQGIWRERSHNEQFF. Complete variable domain (other parts from reference TRBV7-8 and TRBJ2-1): GAGVSQSPRYKVAKRGQDVALRCDPISGHVSLFWYQQALGQGPEFLTYFQNEAQLDKSGLPSDRFFAERPEGSVSTLKIQRTQQEDSAVYLCATGQGIWRERSHNEQFFGPGTRLTVL.

The chain uses TRBV2 and TRBJ2-3, with D unresolved. V was cut by 5 bases and J by 1 base, with 7 bases left in between. The CDR3 has 13 amino acids. The V gene's germline CDR1 is SNHLY and CDR2 FYNNEI. CDR3 amino acids: CASSLKGTDTQYF. In DNA form, the CDR3 reads TGTGCCAGCAGTTTGAAGGGCACAGATACGCAGTATTTT.

With regard to this clonotype: The junction does not match germline at one end; this may be a read error. The gene calls are TRBV10-3 and TRBJ2-5; the D gene could be TRBD1 or TRBD2 (5 bases each). This CDR3 has 13 amino acids. Germline CDR1 reads ENHRY; CDR2 reads SYGVKD. CDR3 nucleotides: TGTGCCACCAGTGTGAGGGGACAAGAGACCCAGTACTTC. Translation: CATSVRGQETQYF.

The chain combines TRBV5-6 with TRBJ1-1, with D possibly being TRBD1 (5 bases). V lost 2 bases and J lost 0, with 14 bases in between. Germline V gives CDR1 SGHDT, CDR2 YYEEEE. This CDR3 contains 16 residues. CDR3 region: CASSFASGPMNTEAFF. The CDR3 DNA is TGTGCCAGCAGCTTTGCGTCAGGGCCCATGAACACTGAAGCTTTCTTT.

This clonotype turned up a few times. The chain joins TRBV2 to TRBJ2-7; a weak D match, TRBD2 (6 bases). V lost 6 bases, J lost 2 bases, and 14 bases lay in between. Germline V CDR1 and CDR2: SNHLY, FYNNEI. The CDR3 is made up of 14 amino acids. DNA for the CDR3: TGTGCCAGCAGCTCTAGGTGGAGGGCCTACGAGCAGTACTTC. Translating gives CASSSRWRAYEQYF.

This clonotype was observed many times. The rearrangement uses TRBV2 and TRBJ2-7; TRBD1 matches 8 bases. Trimming removed 6 bases from V and 3 bases from J; junction bases left unmatched: 10. CDR1 and CDR2 (germline): SNHLY, FYNNEI. The CDR3 totals 15 residues. The CDR3 loop reads CASRPRGLDFYEQYF. DNA for the CDR3: TGTGCCAGCAGGCCCAGGGGGCTTGATTTCTACGAGCAGTACTTC.

This clonotype has only one observation. The chain combines TRBV7-2 with TRBJ2-5, with a weak D call TRBD2 (5 bases). CDR1 is SGHTA, CDR2 FQGNSA, per germline. This CDR3 is 13 amino acids long. V lost 8 bases, J lost 9 bases, and 19 bases lay in between. The CDR3: CASGSGRDQPQYF. The CDR3 region has the DNA TGTGCCAGCGGCTCCGGACGGGATCAGCCCCAGTACTTC.

The table lists this clonotype with many counts. The rearrangement joins TRBV4-2 to TRBJ2-7; 8 bases agree with TRBD2. V dropped 1 base and J dropped 2; count of bases not matched to a gene: 4. Germline loops: CDR1 LGHNA, CDR2 YNFKEQ. This CDR3 has 15 amino acids. The DNA of the CDR3 is TGTGCCAGCAGCCAAGTAGAGCGGGGGACCTACGAGCAGTACTTC. Amino acids: CASSQVERGTYEQYF.

This clonotype has ten or more counts. The chain recombines TRBV11-3 with TRBJ2-7; TRBD1 aligns across 11 bases. CDR1 is SGHNT and CDR2 is YENEEA in the germline V gene. CDR3 length equals 14 residues. The trim removed 5 bases at V and 5 bases at J, leaving 5 bases unmatched. For the CDR3, the DNA is TGTGCCAGCAGCCCCGGGACAGGGGGGCACGAGCAGTACTTC. It specifies CASSPGTGGHEQYF.

This clonotype was recorded a few times. This chain connects TRBV5-1 to TRBJ2-1, with 10 bases fitting TRBD2. V gave up 4 bases and J gave up 10 bases; unmatched junction bases: 11. Germline V lookup: CDR1 SGHRS, CDR2 YFSETQ. The CDR3 length is 15 residues. The CDR3 sequence is CASSPTSGAQAEQFF. Here the CDR3 DNA reads TGCGCCAGCAGCCCCACTAGCGGGGCCCAGGCGGAGCAGTTCTTC.

This clonotype showed up many times. This chain links TRBV7-9 with TRBJ2-5; D is perhaps TRBD2 (6 bases). The CDR3 is made up of 14 amino acids. CDR1 is SEHNR, CDR2 FQNEAQ, per germline (reference sequence). The V end lost 4 bases, the J end lost 2 bases, and 11 bases lay between the germline ends. This CDR3 is CASSSRETQETQYF. CDR3 bases: TGTGCCAGCAGCTCCCGGGAGACTCAAGAGACCCAGTACTTC.

This clonotype was found many times. The genes are TRBV14 and TRBJ2-7; D uncertain. The CDR3 sequence is 14 residues long. Germline CDR1 and CDR2: SGHDN and FVKESK. The V and J ends lost 0 bases and 3 bases respectively, with 9 bases between them. In nucleotides, the CDR3 is TGTGCCAGCAGCCAAGATCGTCGGAGCTACGAGCAGTACTTC. Its protein product is CASSQDRRSYEQYF.

This clonotype was found many times. The gene calls are TRBV4-2 and TRBJ1-5; no reliable D call. Trimming shortened V by 0 bases and J by 9 bases, and 15 bases separated the two germline ends. Germline lookup yields CDR1 LGHNA and CDR2 YNFKEQ. CDR3 length: 15 amino acids. The CDR3 is CASSQDRSAVGPQHF. The CDR3 DNA reads TGTGCCAGCAGCCAAGATAGGAGCGCGGTTGGGCCCCAGCATTTT.

This clonotype has more than one count but fewer than ten. A read error may explain this, as a much larger clone is one base away. The rearrangement uses TRBV9 and TRBJ1-2, with no clear D. The CDR3 sequence is 10 residues long. CDR1 and CDR2 from the germline V gene are SGDLS and YYNGEE. Trimming removed 10 bases at V and 7 bases at J, with 11 bases between. As DNA, the CDR3 is TGTGCCTGCGGAGGGTTTGGCTACACCTTC. It specifies CACGGFGYTF. The full variable domain, with the rest looked up from reference TRBV9 and TRBJ1-2, is DSGVTQTPKHLITATGQRVTLRCSPRSGDLSVYWYQQSLDQGLQFLIQYYNGEERAKGNILERFSAQQFPDLHSELNLSSLELGDSALYFCACGGFGYTFGSGTRLTVV.

This clonotype was seen repeatedly, ten times or more. V gene TRBV7-8 combines with J gene TRBJ2-7; 10 bases are shared with TRBD2. Trimming removed 4 bases from V and 1 base from J; junction bases left unmatched: 10. Germline V CDR1 and CDR2: SGHVS, FQNEAQ. The CDR3 is 17 amino acids. The CDR3: CASSYYPGLAISYEQYF. The CDR3 coding sequence is TGTGCCAGCAGCTACTACCCGGGACTAGCGATTTCCTACGAGCAGTACTTC.

The gene calls are TRBV7-2 and TRBJ2-7; 11 bases fit TRBD2. Germline CDR1 is SGHTA and CDR2 is FQGNSA. V was clipped by 5 bases and J by 7 bases; unmatched bases: 13. The CDR3 consists of 16 residues. The CDR3 coding sequence is TGTGCCAGCAGCCAAGACGGGACTAGCGGAGGGAGGGAGCAGTACTTC. Its protein is CASSQDGTSGGREQYF.

This clonotype was counted many times. The V gene is TRBV29-1, the J gene TRBJ2-7; TRBD2 is a possible D gene (5 bases). Trimming stripped 1 base from V and 7 bases from J, with 17 bases between. CDR1 SQVTM and CDR2 ANQGSEA come from the germline V gene. The CDR3 is 14 residues long. The CDR3 region is CSVEVGSSPGEQYF. The CDR3, as DNA: TGCAGCGTTGAAGTTGGGTCGAGTCCGGGGGAGCAGTACTTC.

Details on this clonotype: Relative to the germline gene, one junction end is altered; a read error may explain this. The chain employs TRBV20-1 and TRBJ2-6; D is possibly TRBD1 or TRBD2 (5 bases each). The CDR3 is made up of 13 amino acids. Germline assignment: CDR1 DFQATT and CDR2 SNEGSKA (reference sequence). The CDR3 nucleotides read TGCAGTGCTAGGAGAGGGGCGGAGAACACTGAGGCTTTC. This encodes CSARRGAENTEAF.

The chain links TRBV20-1 to TRBJ1-3, with 7 bases that match TRBD1. The CDR3 loop spans 14 amino acids. V was clipped by 6 bases and J by 0 bases; unmatched bases: 5. CDR1 is DFQATT, CDR2 SNEGSKA, per germline (reference sequence). CDR3 DNA: TGCAGTGCCCAACAGGGGATCTCTGGAAACACCATATATTTT. Protein sequence: CSAQQGISGNTIYF.

This clonotype was recorded a few times. The chain links TRBV6-2 or TRBV6-3 to TRBJ2-7; 8 nucleotides match TRBD1. Germline V CDR1 and CDR2: MNHEY, SVGEGT. The CDR3 is 16 residues long. Trimming at V came to 2 bases and at J to 2 bases, leaving 8 bases not matched to a gene. DNA of the CDR3: TGTGCCAGCAGTTACCGCCGGACAGGGCGTCCCTACGAGCAGTACTTC. It encodes CASSYRRTGRPYEQYF.

The chain links TRBV20-1 to TRBJ2-5, with 7 positions matching TRBD2. CDR1 is DFQATT and CDR2 is SNEGSKA in the germline V gene (reference sequence). The CDR3 spans 14 residues. V was pared by 0 bases and J by 2 bases, with 3 bases of the junction left unmatched. This CDR3 reads CSARDAGAQETQYF. The CDR3 DNA reads as TGCAGTGCTAGAGATGCGGGAGCACAAGAGACCCAGTACTTC.